What follows is one TCR beta chain and its context. The antigen remains unidentified. Constant-segment primers and 5'RACE yielded cDNA libraries for TCR alpha and TCR beta, each carrying sample barcodes and UMIs. TCRdb re-called the 5' RACE reads through MiXCR, storing one row per CDR3 protein. The repertoire includes about 310,000 distinct CDR3 sequences, about 15% of them detected once, and around a fifth sits in the top ten. These data belong to a study of T-cell memory formation after mild COVID-19. Background on the study: Largely donor-specific sequence clusters came from two donors.

Whole-study results and caveats: Pre-infection memory carried some responding clones, suggesting that cross-reactive memory joined.

Germline CDR1 and CDR2: LGHNA and YSLEER. The CDR3 runs 15 residues. Trimming took off 0 bases at V and 2 bases at J, with 8 bases between the two ends. Source material: PBMCs or a T cell subset sorted from them (not recorded which). The chain combines TRBV4-3 with TRBJ1-3; no clear D. The origin of this receptor is a young man who had mild COVID-19 (a few samples of this study predate the infection). Cell type and time point are not known. This chain's CDR3 is CASSQDSRAGNTIYF. The CDR3 nucleotides read TGCGCCAGCAGCCAAGATTCGAGGGCTGGAAACACCATATATTTT.